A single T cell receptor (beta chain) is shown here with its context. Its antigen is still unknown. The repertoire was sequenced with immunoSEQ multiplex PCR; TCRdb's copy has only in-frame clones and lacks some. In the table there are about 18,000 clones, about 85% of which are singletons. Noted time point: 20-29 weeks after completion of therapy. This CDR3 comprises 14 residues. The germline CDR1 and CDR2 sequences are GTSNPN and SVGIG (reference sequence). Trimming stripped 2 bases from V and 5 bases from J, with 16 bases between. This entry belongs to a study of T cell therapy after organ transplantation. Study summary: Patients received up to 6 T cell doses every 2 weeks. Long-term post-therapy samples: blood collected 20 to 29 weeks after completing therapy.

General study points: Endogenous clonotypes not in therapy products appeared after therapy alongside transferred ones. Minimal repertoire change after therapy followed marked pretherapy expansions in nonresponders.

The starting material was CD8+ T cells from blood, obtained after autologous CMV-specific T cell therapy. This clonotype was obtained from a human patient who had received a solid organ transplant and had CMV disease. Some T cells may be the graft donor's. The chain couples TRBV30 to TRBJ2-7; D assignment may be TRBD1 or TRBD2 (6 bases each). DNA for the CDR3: TGTGCCTGGAGTCGAGTGGGGGGCGAGGACGAGCAGTACTTC. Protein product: CAWSRVGGEDEQYF. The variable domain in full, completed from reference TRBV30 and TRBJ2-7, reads SQTIHQWPATLVQPVGSPLSLECTVEGTSNPNLYWYRQAAGRGLQLLFYSVGIGQISSEVPQNLSASRPQDRQFILSSKKLLLSDSGFYLCAWSRVGGEDEQYFGPGTRLTVT.